These 5 T cell receptor beta chains share one sample of origin, sequenced in a study of tumor-infiltrating lymphocytes in primary liver carcinoma. Making TCR beta cDNA involved roughly 500 ng total RNA and a constant-region primer. It was through three nested multiplex PCR rounds of slightly modified ARM-PCR that TCR beta libraries arose. The first two PCR rounds used TRBV1-TRBV30 primers with a Cbeta primer, nine to ten cycles each. TCRdb re-called the multiplex PCR reads with MiXCR, one entry per CDR3 protein. The data show about 26,000 distinct CDR3 sequences, approximately 78% seen once. Co-extraction yielded RNA and DNA from around 20-30 mg of unsorted bulk tissue. The material sequenced was liver tumor tissue from sampling region 3. Stated subset: tumor region T3, left-lateral pole. The receptors stem from a middle-aged man with primary liver carcinoma and hepatitis B virus infection.

This clonotype has more than one count but fewer than ten. At one of its ends the junction is not consistent with the germline gene, which may arise from a read error. In nucleotides, the CDR3 is TGTGCCAGCAGTCAAGATGAGAGGTCTTACTCCTACAAGCAGTACTTC. Encoded protein: CASSQDERSYSYKQYF. The chain has TRBV4-2 and TRBJ2-7; unclear D gene. The germline V gene has CDR1 LGHNA and CDR2 YNFKEQ. This CDR3 comprises 16 residues.

A note on this clonotype: The junction differs from germline at one of its ends, possibly a read error. The V call is TRBV28, the J call TRBJ2-1; TRBD1 agrees at 9 bases. The CDR3 runs to 15 residues. The germline V gene encodes CDR1 MDHEN and CDR2 SYDVKM. Here the CDR3 reads CASSLLGQGRSKQFF. In DNA form, the CDR3 reads TGTGCCAGTAGTTTATTGGGACAGGGTCGCAGTAAGCAGTTCTTC.

As concerns this clonotype: One end of the junction is discordant with germline, which a read error may explain. V and J are TRBV4-1 and TRBJ1-6; 9 bases match TRBD1. Germline V gene sequence: CDR1 MGHRA, CDR2 YSYEKL. The CDR3 has 16 residues. CDR3 loop: CTSRHQLQGADSPLHF. CDR3 coding DNA: TGCACCAGCAGGCACCAGCTACAGGGGGCGGATTCACCCCTCCACTTT.

With regard to this clonotype: The conserved closing phenylalanine or tryptophan is absent in this CDR3, likely reflecting a read error. The chain uses TRBV10-1 and TRBJ2-7; no firm D call. Germline CDR1 and CDR2: WNHNN and SYGVQD (reference sequence). Between the trimmed V and J ends, which lost 4 bases and 9 bases, there was a span of 16 bases. The CDR3 runs 13 residues. The CDR3 loop reads CASSAGQTVWQYS. The CDR3 DNA reads TGCGCCAGCAGTGCGGGTCAAACGGTGTGGCAGTACTCC.

This clonotype has a single count. CDR3 sequence reads: CARKRLKPIAGELFF. CDR3 bases: TGTGCCAGGAAGCGCCTTAAACCCATCGCCGGGGAGCTGTTTTTT. The V and J genes are TRBV11-3 and TRBJ2-2; D call uncertain. The CDR3 consists of 15 residues. V was trimmed by 9 bases and J by 6 bases, leaving 20 bases between them. Germline CDR1 and CDR2: SGHNT and YENEEA.